The 3 T cell receptor beta chains reported below all come from one sample, sequenced in a study of blood T cell repertoires in COVID-19 (dated by TCRdb to the early 2020s). Library preparation employed the immunoSEQ multiplex PCR assay. The clones in this table, taken by TCRdb from immuneACCESS, are in-frame only. Not every clone is retained; where verified, under half of the shortfall comes from an unresolved V gene, and the cause of the rest is unknown. The table for this sample lists 150,000 to 200,000 clones; around four fifths of them were counted only once. About 14% of the sample is taken by the ten largest. Sequenced input: peripheral blood. The receptors come from a woman in her 70s with COVID-19, enrolled during active disease.

This chain links TRBV19 with TRBJ1-2; the match to TRBD1 covers 8 bases. The ends lost 6 bases at V and 4 bases at J; junction bases unmatched: 10. The CDR3 covers 15 residues. Germline assignment: CDR1 LNHDA and CDR2 SQIVND (reference sequence). The CDR3 bases are TGTGCCAGTAGAAATCCGGGACAGGTCATCTATGGCTACACCTTC. It encodes CASRNPGQVIYGYTF.

The chain has TRBV29-1 and TRBJ1-2; 7 nucleotides match TRBD1. V shed 6 bases, J shed 4 bases, and the junction held 5 bases outside the gene matches. The CDR3 length is 12 residues. Germline V gives CDR1 SQVTM, CDR2 ANQGSEA. In nucleotides, the CDR3 is TGCAGCGTGGAGGGGGCCGTCTATGGCTACACCTTC. Its translation is CSVEGAVYGYTF.

The rearrangement uses TRBV5-1 and TRBJ1-3; D unresolved. The germline gives CDR1 SGHRS, CDR2 YFSETQ. The CDR3 totals 14 residues. Trimming removed 4 bases at V and 2 bases at J, with 10 bases between. The CDR3 loop reads CASSTGSAGNTIYF. The CDR3 coding sequence is TGCGCCAGCAGCACGGGGAGCGCTGGAAACACCATATATTTT.